These 20 T cell receptor beta chains were sequenced from one sample in a study of T cells in Graves' hyperthyroidism and ophthalmopathy. RNA transcripts served as the template for amplifying TCR beta CDR3 regions. Primed by the HTBI set, a first-round RT-PCR was run on the TCR CDR3. TCRdb re-derived calls from the multiplex PCR reads in MiXCR, one entry per CDR3 protein. The table lists about 200,000 distinct CDR3 sequences, roughly a sixth of them singletons. Source material: blood. All receptors derive from a woman aged 45-60 years with Graves' hyperthyroidism.

This clonotype was observed at least ten times. This chain connects TRBV3-1 to TRBJ2-3; D ambiguous. This CDR3 has 16 residues. Germline lookup yields CDR1 LGHDT and CDR2 YNNKEL (reference sequence). V lost 2 bases and J 5 bases, leaving 17 bases between the germline ends. The DNA of the CDR3 is TGTGCCAGCAGCCAATCGTGGATGACGGATGGAGATACGCAGTATTTT. Translating it yields CASSQSWMTDGDTQYF.

This clonotype was seen repeatedly, ten times or more. This sequence joins TRBV3-1 and TRBJ1-2; the D is unclear. The V gene's germline CDR1 is LGHDT and CDR2 YNNKEL (reference sequence). V was cut by 1 base and J by 8 bases, with 11 bases left in between. The CDR3 totals 13 residues. The CDR3 DNA is TGTGCCAGCAGCCAAGTTCGGGAGTTGGGCTACACCTTC. This encodes CASSQVRELGYTF.

The V call is TRBV3-1, the J call TRBJ1-4; D is undetermined. The CDR3 is made up of 15 amino acids. V shed 4 bases and J shed 8 bases, with 17 bases lying between them. From germline, CDR1 is LGHDT and CDR2 YNNKEL (reference sequence). This chain's CDR3 is CASSPRGERGEKLFF. CDR3 bases: TGTGCCAGCAGCCCTCGTGGGGAAAGAGGGGAAAAACTGTTTTTT.

This clonotype was seen many times. The rearrangement joins TRBV29-1 to TRBJ2-7, with TRBD2 identical over 12 bases. The CDR3 has 14 residues. V lost 6 bases, J lost 5 bases, and 8 bases stayed unmatched. In germline, CDR1 is SQVTM, CDR2 ANQGSEA. The CDR3 loop reads CSVTSGRGPHEQYF. Written as DNA, the CDR3 is TGCAGCGTGACTAGCGGGAGAGGGCCTCACGAGCAGTACTTC.

The chain carries TRBV28 and TRBJ1-2, with D possibly TRBD1 on 5 matching bases. The CDR3 length is 12 residues. The germline V gene encodes CDR1 MDHEN and CDR2 SYDVKM. Trimming removed 8 bases at V and 8 bases at J, with 15 bases between. The CDR3 region has the DNA TGTGCCAGCGCCTCGGCAGGGTTGGGCTACACCTTC. Its translation: CASASAGLGYTF.

The chain has TRBV7-2 and TRBJ2-1; 8 positions agree with TRBD1. Germline lookup yields CDR1 SGHTA and CDR2 FQGNSA. The ends lost 5 bases at V and 6 bases at J; junction bases unmatched: 9. The CDR3 has 15 amino acids. CDR3 region: CASSTGQVGINEQFF. The CDR3, as DNA: TGTGCCAGCAGCACGGGACAGGTTGGGATCAATGAGCAGTTCTTC.

The rearrangement links TRBV5-1 to TRBJ1-1; a weak D match, TRBD1 (5 bases). Germline CDR1 SGHRS, CDR2 YFSETQ. The CDR3 runs to 14 residues. Deletions cut 6 bases from V and 0 bases from J, with 12 bases between. The CDR3 DNA is TGCGCCAGCAAGTTCGACAGTCTGAACACTGAAGCTTTCTTT. Residues: CASKFDSLNTEAFF.

The rearrangement uses TRBV5-4 and TRBJ1-5, with D tentatively TRBD1 (5 bases). The CDR3 runs to 15 residues. V gave up 0 bases and J gave up 4 bases, with 11 bases separating them. Germline values: CDR1 SGHNT, CDR2 YYREEE (reference sequence). The CDR3 nucleotides read TGTGCCAGCAGCTTGGGGGGGGACCCGAATCAGCCCCAGCATTTT. Translated: CASSLGGDPNQPQHF.

This clonotype was seen more than once but under ten times. The chain combines TRBV28 with TRBJ2-7; TRBD2 agrees at 10 bases. The CDR3 is made up of 17 amino acids. After removal of 5 bases from V and 1 base from J, the junction contained 11 bases not matched to a gene. CDR1 is MDHEN and CDR2 is SYDVKM in the germline V gene. The CDR3 DNA is TGTGCCAGCAGTCCCCCGACTAGCGGGCATAATTCCTACGAGCAGTACTTC. It yields the protein CASSPPTSGHNSYEQYF.

This clonotype showed up just a few times. V usage is TRBV3-1 and J usage is TRBJ2-4; tentative D call: TRBD1 (5 bases). V gave up 2 bases and J gave up 2 bases, with 10 bases separating them. Germline values: CDR1 LGHDT, CDR2 YNNKEL (reference sequence). The CDR3 has 15 amino acids. The CDR3 sequence: CASSQQGLPKNIQYF. The CDR3 DNA reads TGTGCCAGCAGCCAACAGGGTTTACCCAAAAACATTCAGTACTTC.

This clonotype came up a few times. The genes are TRBV11-1 and TRBJ2-1, with TRBD2 matching 12 bases. Looked up from germline, CDR1 is SGHAT and CDR2 is FQDESV (reference sequence). The CDR3 covers 17 residues. The V and J ends lost 0 bases and 1 base, in that order; junction bases with no gene match: 1. The CDR3 DNA follows: TGTGCCAGCAGCTTAGCGCTAGCGGGAGGGTCCTACAATGAGCAGTTCTTC. Protein sequence: CASSLALAGGSYNEQFF.

CDR3 DNA: TGTGCCAGCAGTCGGTGGGACAGGGCCGATCAGCCCCAGTATTTT. It yields the protein CASSRWDRADQPQYF. The rearrangement links TRBV12-3 or TRBV12-4 to TRBJ1-5; 9 bases agree with TRBD1. The end of the DNA aligns better with TRBJ2-3, so the J call may be wrong. The CDR3 contains 15 residues.

This clonotype came up many times. The V and J genes are TRBV5-1 and TRBJ2-3; unclear D gene. This CDR3 region has 15 residues. Between the trimmed V and J ends, which lost 0 bases and 6 bases, there was a span of 14 bases. Germline-derived CDR1 and CDR2 are SGHRS and YFSETQ. CDR3 coding DNA: TGCGCCAGCAGCTTGGAAGCTACCCCACCGGATACGCAGTATTTT. This translates into CASSLEATPPDTQYF.

This chain connects TRBV5-1 to TRBJ2-1; 13 bases map to TRBD2. The V gene end was trimmed by 3 bases and the J gene end by 3 bases; junction bases not matched to a gene: 12. The germline gives CDR1 SGHRS, CDR2 YFSETQ. The CDR3 is 19 residues long. Written as DNA, the CDR3 is TGCGCCAGCAGCTGGGGACTAGCGGGGACTACAGGAGGCTACAATGAGCAGTTCTTC. Protein: CASSWGLAGTTGGYNEQFF.

This clonotype was counted ten times or more. The germline gene is not matched at one end of the junction; a read error may be the cause. The J gene is TRBJ2-7, the V gene TRBV7-2, with 8 bases lining up with TRBD2. Germline-derived CDR1 and CDR2 are SGHTA and FQGNSA. There are 15 residues in the CDR3. The CDR3 region is CASTLGGGLGYEQYF. CDR3 nucleotides: TGTGCCAGCACCTTAGGGGGGGGACTAGGCTACGAGCAGTACTTC.

There are many counts of this clonotype. The V gene is TRBV12-3 or TRBV12-4, the J gene TRBJ2-3; 7 bases line up with TRBD2. This CDR3 spans 16 amino acids. V lost 3 bases, J lost 4 bases, and 10 bases stayed unmatched. The CDR3 coding sequence is TGTGCCAGCAGTTTCCGGGGTAGCGGGTATCCAGATACGCAGTATTTT. This sequence encodes CASSFRGSGYPDTQYF.

At least ten counts were recorded for this clonotype. This chain connects TRBV12-3 or TRBV12-4 to TRBJ1-4; 8 bases map to TRBD1. After removal of 6 bases from V and 6 bases from J, the junction contained 6 bases not matched to a gene. The CDR3 is 14 residues long. CDR3 nucleotide sequence: TGTGCCAGCAGAACCGGGACAGGATATGAAAAACTGTTTTTT. Its translation: CASRTGTGYEKLFF.

The rearrangement links TRBV11-3 to TRBJ2-3; 10 bases align to TRBD2. The trim removed 1 base at V and 3 bases at J, leaving 7 bases unmatched. Germline CDR1 is SGHNT and CDR2 is YENEEA. This CDR3 contains 17 residues. The DNA for the CDR3 is TGTGCCAGCAGCTTAGGATCTAGCGGGAGTCTGACAGATACGCAGTATTTT. Its translation: CASSLGSSGSLTDTQYF.

This clonotype has at least ten counts. The gene calls are TRBV7-9 and TRBJ1-2; TRBD1 is a possible D gene (5 bases). Trimming removed 2 bases from V and 5 bases from J, with 12 bases in between. This CDR3 spans 14 amino acids. The germline gives CDR1 SEHNR, CDR2 FQNEAQ (reference sequence). CDR3 amino acids: CASSLLDRQYGYTF. In DNA, the CDR3 is TGTGCCAGCAGCTTACTAGATCGACAGTATGGCTACACCTTC. The whole variable domain, remainder taken from reference TRBV7-9 and TRBJ1-2, is DTGVSQNPRHKITKRGQNVTFRCDPISEHNRLYWYRQTLGQGPEFLTYFQNEAQLEKSRLLSDRFSAERPKGSFSTLEIQRTEQGDSAMYLCASSLLDRQYGYTFGSGTRLTVV.

J is TRBJ2-1 and V is TRBV4-2; D is unresolved. The CDR3 totals 16 residues. The V and J ends lost 0 bases and 5 bases respectively, with 14 bases between them. Germline CDR1 reads LGHNA; CDR2 reads YNFKEQ. The CDR3 region is CASSQEVLPRDNEQFF. DNA for the CDR3: TGTGCCAGCAGCCAAGAGGTACTCCCCCGGGACAATGAGCAGTTCTTC.